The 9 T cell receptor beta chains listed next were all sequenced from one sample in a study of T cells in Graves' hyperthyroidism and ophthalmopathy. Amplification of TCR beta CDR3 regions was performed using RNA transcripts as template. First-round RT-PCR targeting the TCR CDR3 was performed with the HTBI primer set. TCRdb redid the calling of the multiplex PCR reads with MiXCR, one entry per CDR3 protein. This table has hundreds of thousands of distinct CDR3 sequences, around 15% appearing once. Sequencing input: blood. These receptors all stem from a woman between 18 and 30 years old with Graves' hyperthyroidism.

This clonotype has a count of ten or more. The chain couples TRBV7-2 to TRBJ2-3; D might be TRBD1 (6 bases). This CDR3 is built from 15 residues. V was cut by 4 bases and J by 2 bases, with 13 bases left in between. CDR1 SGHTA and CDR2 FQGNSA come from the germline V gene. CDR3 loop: CASSYDRRVTDTQYF. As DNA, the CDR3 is TGTGCCAGCAGCTACGACAGGCGGGTCACAGATACGCAGTATTTT.

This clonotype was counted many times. The CDR3 bases are TGTGCCACCAGGCATGGCAGACTAGGGAGAAATGAGCAGTTCTTC. Amino acids: CATRHGRLGRNEQFF. The rearrangement links TRBV15 to TRBJ2-1; weak D call: TRBD2 (6 bases). Trimming took 6 bases from V and 7 from J, leaving 19 bases between them. Per germline, CDR1 LNHNV and CDR2 YYDKDF (reference sequence). CDR3 length equals 15 residues.

The CDR3 nucleotides read TGTGCCAGTGGGCCCGGGACAGGGGCCACCTACGAGCAGTACTTC. It yields the protein CASGPGTGATYEQYF. The rearrangement joins TRBV19 to TRBJ2-7, with 10 bases lining up with TRBD1. V lost 8 bases, J lost 2 bases, and 9 bases stayed unmatched. Per the germline V gene, CDR1 is LNHDA and CDR2 is SQIVND (reference sequence). This CDR3 contains 15 residues.

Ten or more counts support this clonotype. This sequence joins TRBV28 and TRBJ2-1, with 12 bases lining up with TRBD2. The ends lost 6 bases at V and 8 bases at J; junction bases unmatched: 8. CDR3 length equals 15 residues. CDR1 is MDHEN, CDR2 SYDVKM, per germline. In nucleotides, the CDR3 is TGTGCCAGCAGCCCTACTAGCGGGAGGCGCGATGAGCAGTTCTTC. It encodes CASSPTSGRRDEQFF. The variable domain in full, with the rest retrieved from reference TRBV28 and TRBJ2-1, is DVKVTQSSRYLVKRTGEKVFLECVQDMDHENMFWYRQDPGLGLRLIYFSYDVKMKEKGDIPEGYSVSREKKERFSLILESASTNQTSMYLCASSPTSGRRDEQFFGPGTRLTVL.

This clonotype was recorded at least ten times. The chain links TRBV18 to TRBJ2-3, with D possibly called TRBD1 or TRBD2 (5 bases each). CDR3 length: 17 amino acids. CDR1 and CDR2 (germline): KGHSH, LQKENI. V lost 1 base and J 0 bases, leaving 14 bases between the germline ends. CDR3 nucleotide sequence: TGTGCCAGCTCACCACGACCAGCGGACACGAGCACAGATACGCAGTATTTT. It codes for CASSPRPADTSTDTQYF.

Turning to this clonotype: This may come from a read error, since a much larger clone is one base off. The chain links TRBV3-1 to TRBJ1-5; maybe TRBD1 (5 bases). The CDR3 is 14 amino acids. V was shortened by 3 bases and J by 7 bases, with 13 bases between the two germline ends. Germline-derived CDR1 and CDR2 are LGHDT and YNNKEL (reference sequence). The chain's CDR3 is CASSQGRVWQPQHF. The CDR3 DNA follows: TGTGCCAGCAGCCAGGGCAGGGTATGGCAGCCCCAGCATTTT.

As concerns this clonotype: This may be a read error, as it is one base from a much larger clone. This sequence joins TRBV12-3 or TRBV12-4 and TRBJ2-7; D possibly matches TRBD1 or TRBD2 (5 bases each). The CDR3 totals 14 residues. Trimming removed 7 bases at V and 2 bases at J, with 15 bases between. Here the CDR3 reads CASTLGTNPYEQYF. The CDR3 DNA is TGTGCCAGCACCTTGGGGACGAACCCCTACGAGCAGTACTTC.

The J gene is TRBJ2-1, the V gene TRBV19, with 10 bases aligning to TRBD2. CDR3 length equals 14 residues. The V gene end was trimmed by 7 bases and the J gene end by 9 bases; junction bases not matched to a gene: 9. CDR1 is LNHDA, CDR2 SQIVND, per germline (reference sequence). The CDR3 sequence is CASTSSGSVVEQFF. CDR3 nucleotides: TGTGCCAGTACTTCTAGCGGGAGTGTGGTTGAGCAGTTCTTC.

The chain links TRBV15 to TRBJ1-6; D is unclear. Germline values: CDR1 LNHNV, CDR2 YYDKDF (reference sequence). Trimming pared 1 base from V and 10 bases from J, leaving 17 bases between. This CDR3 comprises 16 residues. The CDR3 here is CATSRAGPFGGSPLHF. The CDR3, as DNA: TGTGCCACCAGCAGAGCTGGGCCCTTCGGCGGATCACCCCTCCACTTT.